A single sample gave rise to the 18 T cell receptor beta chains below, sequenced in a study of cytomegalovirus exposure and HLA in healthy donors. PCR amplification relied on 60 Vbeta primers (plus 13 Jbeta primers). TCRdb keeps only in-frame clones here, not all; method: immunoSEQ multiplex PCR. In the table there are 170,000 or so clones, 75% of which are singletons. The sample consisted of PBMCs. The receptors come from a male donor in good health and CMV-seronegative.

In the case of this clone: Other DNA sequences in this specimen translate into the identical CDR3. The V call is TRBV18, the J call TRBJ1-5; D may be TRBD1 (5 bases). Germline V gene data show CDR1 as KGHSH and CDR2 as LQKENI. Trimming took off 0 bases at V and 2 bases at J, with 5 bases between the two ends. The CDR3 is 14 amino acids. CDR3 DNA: TGTGCCAGCTCACCACCAGGGGGCAATCAGCCCCAGCATTTT. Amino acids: CASSPPGGNQPQHF.

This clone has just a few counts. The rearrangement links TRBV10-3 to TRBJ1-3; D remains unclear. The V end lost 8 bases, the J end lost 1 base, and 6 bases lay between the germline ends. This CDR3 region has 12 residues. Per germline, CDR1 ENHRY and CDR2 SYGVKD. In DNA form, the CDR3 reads TGTGCCATCCGGTTTTCTGGAAACACCATATATTTT. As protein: CAIRFSGNTIYF.

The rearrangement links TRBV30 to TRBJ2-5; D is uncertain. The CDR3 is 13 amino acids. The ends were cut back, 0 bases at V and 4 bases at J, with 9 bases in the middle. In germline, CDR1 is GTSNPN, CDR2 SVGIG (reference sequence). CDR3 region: CAWSVYSAETQYF. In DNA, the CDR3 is TGTGCCTGGAGTGTATATAGTGCAGAGACCCAGTACTTC.

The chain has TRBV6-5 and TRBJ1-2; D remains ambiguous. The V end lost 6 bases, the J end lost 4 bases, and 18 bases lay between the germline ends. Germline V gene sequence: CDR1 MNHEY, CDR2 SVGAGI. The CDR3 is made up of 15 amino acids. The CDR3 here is CASRLYAERGYGYTF. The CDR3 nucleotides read TGTGCCAGCAGACTTTATGCCGAAAGAGGCTATGGCTACACCTTC.

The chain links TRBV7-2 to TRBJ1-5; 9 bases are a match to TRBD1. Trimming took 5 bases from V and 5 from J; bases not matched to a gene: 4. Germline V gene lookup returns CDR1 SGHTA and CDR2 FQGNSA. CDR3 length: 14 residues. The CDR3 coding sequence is TGTGCCAGCAGCCCCGGGACAGGGTATCAGCCCCAGCATTTT. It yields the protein CASSPGTGYQPQHF.

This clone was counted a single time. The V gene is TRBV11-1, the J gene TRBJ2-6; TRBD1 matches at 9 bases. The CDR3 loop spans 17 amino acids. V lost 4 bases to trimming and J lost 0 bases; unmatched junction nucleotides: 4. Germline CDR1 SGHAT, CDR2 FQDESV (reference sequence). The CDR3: CASSSGQGFSGANVLTF. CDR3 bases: TGTGCCAGCAGCTCGGGACAGGGATTCTCTGGGGCCAACGTCCTGACTTTC.

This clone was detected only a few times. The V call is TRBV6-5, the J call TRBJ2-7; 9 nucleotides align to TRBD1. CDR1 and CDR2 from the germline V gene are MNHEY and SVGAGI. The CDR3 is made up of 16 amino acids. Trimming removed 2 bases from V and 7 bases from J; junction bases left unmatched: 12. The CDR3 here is CASSYLRDRDPREQYF. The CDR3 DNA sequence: TGTGCCAGCAGTTACCTCCGGGACAGGGACCCGAGGGAGCAGTACTTC.

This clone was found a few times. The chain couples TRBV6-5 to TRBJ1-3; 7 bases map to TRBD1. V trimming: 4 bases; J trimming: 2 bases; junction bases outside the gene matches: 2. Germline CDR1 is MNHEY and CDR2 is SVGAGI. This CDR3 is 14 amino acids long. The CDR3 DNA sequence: TGTGCCAGCAGTTCCGACAGGGCTGGAAACACCATATATTTT. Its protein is CASSSDRAGNTIYF.

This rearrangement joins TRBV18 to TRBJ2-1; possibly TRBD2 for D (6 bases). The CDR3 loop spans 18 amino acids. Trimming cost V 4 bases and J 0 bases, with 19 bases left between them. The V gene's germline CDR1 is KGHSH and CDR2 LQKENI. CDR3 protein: CASSQRVAVGVSYNEQFF. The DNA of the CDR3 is TGTGCCAGCTCACAGCGAGTAGCGGTGGGGGTCTCCTACAATGAGCAGTTCTTC.

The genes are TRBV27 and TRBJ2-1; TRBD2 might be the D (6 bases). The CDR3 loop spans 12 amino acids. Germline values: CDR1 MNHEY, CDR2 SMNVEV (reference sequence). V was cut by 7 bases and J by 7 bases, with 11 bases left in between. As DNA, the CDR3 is TGTGCCAGCAAAGGGCGGGGAAATGAGCAGTTCTTC. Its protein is CASKGRGNEQFF.

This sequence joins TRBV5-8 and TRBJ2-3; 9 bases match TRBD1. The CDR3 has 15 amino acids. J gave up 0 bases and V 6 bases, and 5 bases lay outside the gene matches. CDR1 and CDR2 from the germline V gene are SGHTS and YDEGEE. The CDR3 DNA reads TGTGCCAGCACCCACGGGACAGGGAGCACAGATACGCAGTATTTT. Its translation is CASTHGTGSTDTQYF.

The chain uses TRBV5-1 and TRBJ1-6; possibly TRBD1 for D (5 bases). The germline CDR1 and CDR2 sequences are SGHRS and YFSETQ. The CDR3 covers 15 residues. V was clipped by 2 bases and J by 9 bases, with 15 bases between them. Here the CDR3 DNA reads TGCGCCAGCAGCTTAGGACGACAGCAGGGTTCACCCCTCCACTTT. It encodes CASSLGRQQGSPLHF.

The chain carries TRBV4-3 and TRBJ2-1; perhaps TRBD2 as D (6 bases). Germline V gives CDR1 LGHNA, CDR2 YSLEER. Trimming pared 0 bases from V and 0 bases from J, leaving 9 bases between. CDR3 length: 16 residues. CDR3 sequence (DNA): TGCGCCAGCAGCCAAGATGGGGGGAGCTCCTACAATGAGCAGTTCTTC. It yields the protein CASSQDGGSSYNEQFF.

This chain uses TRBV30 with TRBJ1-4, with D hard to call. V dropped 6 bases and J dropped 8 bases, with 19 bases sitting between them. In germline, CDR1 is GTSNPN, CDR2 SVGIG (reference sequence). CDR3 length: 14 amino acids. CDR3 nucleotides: TGTGCCTGCCCTGGGAGGGCCGGTGGGGAAAAACTGTTTTTT. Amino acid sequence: CACPGRAGGEKLFF. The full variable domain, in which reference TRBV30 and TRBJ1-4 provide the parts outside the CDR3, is SQTIHQWPATLVQPVGSPLSLECTVEGTSNPNLYWYRQAAGRGLQLLFYSVGIGQISSEVPQNLSASRPQDRQFILSSKKLLLSDSGFYLCACPGRAGGEKLFFGSGTQLSVL.

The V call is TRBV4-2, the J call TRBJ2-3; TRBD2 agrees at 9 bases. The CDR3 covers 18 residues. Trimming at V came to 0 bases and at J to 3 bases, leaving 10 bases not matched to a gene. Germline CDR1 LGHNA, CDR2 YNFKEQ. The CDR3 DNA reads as TGTGCCAGCAGCCAAGATCTATTTAGCGGGAGAGTGACAGATACGCAGTATTTT. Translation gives CASSQDLFSGRVTDTQYF.

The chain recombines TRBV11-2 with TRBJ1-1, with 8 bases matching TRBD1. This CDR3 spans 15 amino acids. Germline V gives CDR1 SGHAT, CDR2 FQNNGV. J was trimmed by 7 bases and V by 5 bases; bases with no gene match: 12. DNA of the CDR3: TGTGCCAGCAGCAAAAGGACAGGGAGGGAGGTTGAAGCTTTCTTT. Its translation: CASSKRTGREVEAFF.

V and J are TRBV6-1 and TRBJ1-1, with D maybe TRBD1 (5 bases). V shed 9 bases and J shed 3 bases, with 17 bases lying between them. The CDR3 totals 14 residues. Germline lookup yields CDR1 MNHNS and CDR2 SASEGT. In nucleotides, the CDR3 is TGTGCCAGTAGATACAAGGCCAGGGACACTGAAGCTTTCTTT. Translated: CASRYKARDTEAFF.

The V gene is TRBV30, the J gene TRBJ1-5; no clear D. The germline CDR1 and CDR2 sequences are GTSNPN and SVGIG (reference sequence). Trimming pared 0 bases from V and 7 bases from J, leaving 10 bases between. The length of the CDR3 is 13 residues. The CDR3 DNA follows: TGTGCCTGGAGTGTCGCTTTAGAGCAGCCCCAGCATTTT. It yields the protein CAWSVALEQPQHF.